This T cell receptor beta chain was sequenced in a study of blood T cells in healthy people across ages. Study conclusions and caveats: Older age coincided with a roughly linear decline in TCR beta diversity per million T cells. Comparison with aged donors showed that long-lived donors had more naive CD4+ cells and higher diversity.

A second PCR, run for roughly 7 to 11 cycles, used a sample-barcoded 5' primer plus a J-beta primer mix. Each sample yielded at least 2.5 million CDR3-containing paired-end reads. TCRdb fed the 5' RACE reads into MiXCR, producing one record per CDR3 protein. The profile shows about 1.8 million distinct CDR3 sequences, just under 50% of them singletons. This CDR3 is built from 15 residues. Germline lookup yields CDR1 MNHEY and CDR2 SMNVEV (reference sequence). Germline trimming cut 5 bases from V and 2 bases from J; bases unmatched to any gene: 8. Concerning this clonotype itself: Its specificity is not known.

This TCR was sampled from a middle-aged woman in good health. V gene TRBV27 combines with J gene TRBJ2-5, with 7 bases that match TRBD1. Source material: blood. CDR3 region: CASSPYPGQQETQYF. In nucleotides, the CDR3 is TGTGCCAGCAGTCCCTATCCGGGACAGCAAGAGACCCAGTACTTC.